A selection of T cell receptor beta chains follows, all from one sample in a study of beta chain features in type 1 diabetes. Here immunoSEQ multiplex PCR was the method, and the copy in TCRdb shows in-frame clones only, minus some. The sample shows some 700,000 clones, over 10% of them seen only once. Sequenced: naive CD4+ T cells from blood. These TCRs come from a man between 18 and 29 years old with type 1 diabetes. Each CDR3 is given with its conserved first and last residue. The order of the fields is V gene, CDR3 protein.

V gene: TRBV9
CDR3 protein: CASSGSRGPQETQYF

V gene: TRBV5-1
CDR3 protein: CASTLLMNTEAFF

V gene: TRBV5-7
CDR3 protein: CASSPGSGGSPLEQYF

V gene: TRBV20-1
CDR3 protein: CSADLPGKLFF

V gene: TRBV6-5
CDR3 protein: CASSYAGVWLSYEQYF

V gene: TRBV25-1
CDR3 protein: CASSEIGAGRNEQFF

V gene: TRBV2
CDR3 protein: CASRYSYEQYF

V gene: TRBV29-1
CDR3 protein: CSVVGGSSSYNEQFF

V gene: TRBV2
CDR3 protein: CASSEAWARHLNYPDNEQFF

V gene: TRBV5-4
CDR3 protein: CASRDAGANTGELFF

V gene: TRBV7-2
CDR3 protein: CASSKMASTDTQYF

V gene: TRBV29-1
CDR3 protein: CSVEVTGTRLFF

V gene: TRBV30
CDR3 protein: CAWSVAWRGDIENIQYF